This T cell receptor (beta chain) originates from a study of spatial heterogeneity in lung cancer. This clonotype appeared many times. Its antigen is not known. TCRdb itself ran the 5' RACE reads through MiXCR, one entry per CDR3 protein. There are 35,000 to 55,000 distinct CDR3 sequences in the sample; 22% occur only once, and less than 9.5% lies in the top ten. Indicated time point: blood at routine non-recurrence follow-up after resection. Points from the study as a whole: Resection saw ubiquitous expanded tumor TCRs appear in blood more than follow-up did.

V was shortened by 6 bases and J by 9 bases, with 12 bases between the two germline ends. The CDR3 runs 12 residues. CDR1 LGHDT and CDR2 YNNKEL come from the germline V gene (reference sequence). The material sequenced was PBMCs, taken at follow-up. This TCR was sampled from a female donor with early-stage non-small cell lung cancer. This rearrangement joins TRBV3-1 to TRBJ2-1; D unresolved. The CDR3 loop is CASSVGVGEQFF. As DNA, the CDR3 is TGTGCCAGCAGTGTCGGAGTGGGTGAGCAGTTCTTC.